This T cell receptor beta chain was sequenced in a study of blood T cell repertoires in COVID-19. Overall study: COVID-19 samples collected from the United States, Italy and Spain covered acute and convalescent phases. T cells, B-cell-depleted T cells, or PBMCs provided the cDNA or gDNA that served as material.

As processed by the authors: Amplified reference gene primers provided the basis for estimating nucleated cell counts. Repertoires were generated with immunoSEQ multiplex PCR, while TCRdb's copy carries only in-frame clones and drops some. D and trimming were read from the DNA, whereas the V and J calls and clone size are those reported in that table. This sample has around 170,000 clones, with roughly four fifths found just once. The sample taken for sequencing was peripheral blood. This clonotype was sampled from a woman aged 40 to 55 with acute or convalescent COVID-19.

The CDR3 loop reads CASSFTGVRGYTF. In DNA form, the CDR3 reads TGTGCCAGCAGTTTTACAGGGGTTCGGGGCTACACCTTC. V and J are TRBV27 and TRBJ1-2; 7 bases align to TRBD1. This CDR3 region has 13 residues. CDR1 and CDR2 (germline): MNHEY, SMNVEV (reference sequence). V shed 3 bases, J shed 8 bases, and the junction held 6 bases outside the gene matches.